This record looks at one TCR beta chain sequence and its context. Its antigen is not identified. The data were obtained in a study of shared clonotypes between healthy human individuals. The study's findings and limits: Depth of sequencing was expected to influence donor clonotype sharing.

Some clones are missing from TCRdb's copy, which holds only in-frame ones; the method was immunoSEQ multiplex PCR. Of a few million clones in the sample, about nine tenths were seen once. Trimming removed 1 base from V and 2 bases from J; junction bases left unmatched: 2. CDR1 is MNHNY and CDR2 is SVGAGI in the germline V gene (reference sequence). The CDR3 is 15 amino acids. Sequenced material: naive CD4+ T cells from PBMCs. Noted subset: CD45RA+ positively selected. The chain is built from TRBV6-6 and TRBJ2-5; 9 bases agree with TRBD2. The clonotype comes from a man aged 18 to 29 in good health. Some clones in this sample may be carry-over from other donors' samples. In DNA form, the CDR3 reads TGTGCCAGCAGTTACTGGCGGGAGGGACAAGAGACCCAGTACTTC. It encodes CASSYWREGQETQYF.